This passage covers 15 T cell receptor beta chains from one sample sequenced in a study of T cell changes during pregnancy in multiple sclerosis (dated by TCRdb to 2018 to 2020). Library generation was performed with the immunoSEQ multiplex PCR assay. Imported from immuneACCESS, the table was reduced by TCRdb to in-frame sequences with V and J called. These copies leave out some clones; in studies compared against another copy, an unresolved V gene accounts for under half, and the cause of the remainder is not known. The sample table contains roughly 110,000 clones; only one count was recorded for less than 95% of them. The biggest ten clones account for 0.78% of the sample. The starting material was peripheral blood, obtained in the third trimester of pregnancy. These receptors all come from a female donor in good health, enrolled as a control in a pregnancy study.

CDR3 loop: CASSPQGQYNEQFF. The CDR3 nucleotides read TGTGCCAGCAGTCCCCAGGGGCAATACAATGAGCAGTTCTTC. The V call is TRBV27, the J call TRBJ2-1; maybe TRBD1 (6 bases). The V gene's germline CDR1 is MNHEY and CDR2 SMNVEV (reference sequence). Trimming took off 5 bases at V and 4 bases at J, with 12 bases between the two ends. The CDR3 length is 14 residues.

V gene TRBV5-1 combines with J gene TRBJ2-4; tentative D call: TRBD1 (5 bases). With 0 bases removed from V and 4 bases from J, the gap between germline ends came to 5 bases. CDR1 and CDR2 (germline): SGHRS, YFSETQ. This CDR3 spans 13 amino acids. This chain's CDR3 is CASSLGTKNIQYF. DNA of the CDR3: TGCGCCAGCAGCTTGGGGACAAAAAACATTCAGTACTTC.

The V call is TRBV4-1, the J call TRBJ1-5, with 7 bases lining up with TRBD1. Germline-derived CDR1 and CDR2 are MGHRA and YSYEKL. The CDR3 loop spans 15 amino acids. The trim removed 1 base at V and 4 bases at J, leaving 4 bases unmatched. CDR3 DNA sequence: TGCGCCAGCAGCCAAGGGGGGACAGTGAATCAGCCCCAGCATTTT. It codes for CASSQGGTVNQPQHF.

This sequence joins TRBV5-1 and TRBJ2-3; D may be TRBD2 (7 bases). The germline V gene has CDR1 SGHRS and CDR2 YFSETQ. V was clipped by 4 bases and J by 4 bases, with 22 bases between them. This CDR3 is 17 amino acids long. This CDR3 is CASSPSLTGGLADTQYF. In nucleotides, the CDR3 is TGCGCCAGCAGCCCTTCCCTTACGGGGGGCTTGGCAGATACGCAGTATTTT. The complete variable domain, with remaining parts taken from reference TRBV5-1 and TRBJ2-3, reads KAGVTQTPRYLIKTRGQQVTLSCSPISGHRSVSWYQQTPGQGLQFLFEYFSETQRNKGNFPGRFSGRQFSNSRSEMNVSTLELGDSALYLCASSPSLTGGLADTQYFGPGTRLTVL.

This chain connects TRBV4-3 to TRBJ1-3, with D perhaps TRBD1 (6 bases). Between the trimmed V and J ends, which lost 0 bases and 5 bases, there was a span of 14 bases. This CDR3 contains 16 residues. Germline V gene data show CDR1 as LGHNA and CDR2 as YSLEER. The CDR3 region has the DNA TGCGCCAGCAGCCAAGATTCCCGGGACACGAGAAACACCATATATTTT. It codes for CASSQDSRDTRNTIYF.

The chain is built from TRBV7-2 and TRBJ2-4; TRBD2 agrees at 8 bases. The J segment lost 15 bases and the V segment lost 3 bases, leaving 10 bases of the junction unmatched. Per germline, CDR1 SGHTA and CDR2 FQGNSA. This CDR3 spans 13 amino acids. The CDR3 region has the DNA TGTGCCAGCAGCTTTAACCTGGGACTAGATCTGTACTTC. Its translation: CASSFNLGLDLYF.

This rearrangement joins TRBV2 to TRBJ2-2; 9 bases map to TRBD1. V lost 8 bases, J lost 5 bases, and 9 bases stayed unmatched. Per the germline V gene, CDR1 is SNHLY and CDR2 is FYNNEI. This CDR3 spans 15 amino acids. The CDR3 protein is CASPPGQGPTGELFF. As DNA, the CDR3 is TGTGCCAGCCCTCCGGGACAGGGACCTACCGGGGAGCTGTTTTTT.

The chain combines TRBV5-5 with TRBJ1-1; D is undetermined. Trimming took off 0 bases at V and 1 base at J, with 4 bases between the two ends. The CDR3 sequence is 13 residues long. CDR1 and CDR2 from the germline V gene are SGHKS and YYEKEE (reference sequence). The CDR3 bases are TGTGCCAGCAGCTTGGTTCGGAACACTGAAGCTTTCTTT. Amino acids: CASSLVRNTEAFF.

The chain employs TRBV13 and TRBJ1-1; 7 nucleotides align to TRBD1. The CDR3 has 16 residues. Trimming took 2 bases from V and 3 from J; bases not matched to a gene: 9. Germline V CDR1 and CDR2: PRHDT, FYEKMQ (reference sequence). DNA for the CDR3: TGTGCCAGCAGCTTAAAACACGGGACAGTCGACACTGAAGCTTTCTTT. This gives the protein CASSLKHGTVDTEAFF.

The chain employs TRBV9 and TRBJ2-1, with 9 bases fitting TRBD2. CDR1 is SGDLS, CDR2 YYNGEE, per germline. This CDR3 comprises 17 residues. Trimming cost V 4 bases and J 3 bases; bases outside gene matches: 11. The CDR3 loop is CASSPSIAGVVYNEQFF. The CDR3 nucleotides read TGTGCCAGCAGCCCAAGTATAGCGGGGGTCGTCTACAATGAGCAGTTCTTC.

The chain is built from TRBV4-2 and TRBJ1-2, with TRBD1 identical over 11 bases. The CDR3 loop spans 15 amino acids. The V gene's germline CDR1 is LGHNA and CDR2 YNFKEQ. The ends lost 6 bases at V and 2 bases at J; junction bases unmatched: 5. The CDR3 nucleotides are TGTGCCAGCAGTCAGGACAGGGGGCTCAACTATGGCTACACCTTC. Translated, it gives CASSQDRGLNYGYTF.

The gene calls are TRBV11-3 and TRBJ1-2; TRBD1 matches 7 bases. After removal of 5 bases from V and 4 bases from J, the junction contained 4 bases not matched to a gene. The CDR3 spans 13 residues. The germline gives CDR1 SGHNT, CDR2 YENEEA. The DNA of the CDR3 is TGTGCCAGCAGCAGACAGGGCGTCTATGGCTACACCTTC. Amino acid sequence: CASSRQGVYGYTF.

This chain connects TRBV30 to TRBJ1-4; 7 nucleotides match TRBD1. CDR1 is GTSNPN and CDR2 is SVGIG in the germline V gene (reference sequence). V was clipped by 4 bases and J by 14 bases; unmatched bases: 13. The length of the CDR3 is 13 residues. The CDR3 sequence is CAWNGVRQGGLFF. In DNA, the CDR3 is TGTGCCTGGAATGGAGTGCGACAGGGTGGTCTGTTTTTT.

The chain joins TRBV9 to TRBJ2-1, with 8 bases fitting TRBD2. There are 13 residues in the CDR3. CDR1 and CDR2 (germline): SGDLS, YYNGEE. The trim removed 4 bases at V and 5 bases at J, leaving 2 bases unmatched. The CDR3 loop reads CASSSGGDNEQFF. The CDR3 coding sequence is TGTGCCAGCAGCTCCGGGGGGGACAATGAGCAGTTCTTC. Full variable domain (missing parts from reference TRBV9 and TRBJ2-1): DSGVTQTPKHLITATGQRVTLRCSPRSGDLSVYWYQQSLDQGLQFLIQYYNGEERAKGNILERFSAQQFPDLHSELNLSSLELGDSALYFCASSSGGDNEQFFGPGTRLTVL.

The V gene is TRBV2, the J gene TRBJ2-7; D perhaps matches TRBD2 (6 bases). Looked up from germline, CDR1 is SNHLY and CDR2 is FYNNEI. Trimming took off 7 bases at V and 3 bases at J, with 19 bases between the two ends. This CDR3 comprises 15 residues. This CDR3 is CASNSARRGGYEQYF. In nucleotides, the CDR3 is TGTGCCAGCAATAGTGCAAGGCGGGGCGGCTACGAGCAGTACTTC.